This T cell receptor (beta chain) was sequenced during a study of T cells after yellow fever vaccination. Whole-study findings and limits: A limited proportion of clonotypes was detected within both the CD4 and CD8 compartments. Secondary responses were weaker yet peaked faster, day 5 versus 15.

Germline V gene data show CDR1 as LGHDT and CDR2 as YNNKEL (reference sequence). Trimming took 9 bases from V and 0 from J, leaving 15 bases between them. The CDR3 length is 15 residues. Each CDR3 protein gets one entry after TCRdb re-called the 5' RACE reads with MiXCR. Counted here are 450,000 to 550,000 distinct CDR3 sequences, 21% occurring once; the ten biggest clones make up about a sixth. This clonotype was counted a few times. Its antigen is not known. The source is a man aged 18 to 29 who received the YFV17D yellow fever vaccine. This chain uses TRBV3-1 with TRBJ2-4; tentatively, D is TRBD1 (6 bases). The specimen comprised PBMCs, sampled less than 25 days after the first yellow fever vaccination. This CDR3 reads CARPEGGEAKNIQYF. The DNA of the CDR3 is TGTGCCAGACCGGAAGGGGGAGAAGCCAAAAACATTCAGTACTTC. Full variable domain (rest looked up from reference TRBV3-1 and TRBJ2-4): DTAVSQTPKYLVTQMGNDKSIKCEQNLGHDTMYWYKQDSKKFLKIMFSYNNKELIINETVPNRFSPKSPDKAHLNLHINSLELGDSAVYFCARPEGGEAKNIQYFGAGTRLSVL.